The T cell receptor (beta chain) described here comes from a study of blood T cell repertoires in COVID-19. Study background: Sample material is recorded as cDNA or gDNA derived from T cells, B-cell-depleted T cells, or PBMCs.

Participant ages covered roughly 18 to 89 years across 20 to 30 US areas. Participants' own reports of clinical history determined their cohort assignment. Trimming took 4 bases from V and 8 from J; bases not matched to a gene: 2. In germline, CDR1 is SGHTA, CDR2 FQGTGA. The CDR3 extends over 14 amino acids. In the original workflow: Amplification with reference gene primers provided the estimates of nucleated cell counts. Produced via immunoSEQ multiplex PCR; TCRdb's table is partial and in-frame only. The DNA gave D and trimming, while V, J and clone size come from that table. The sample holds about 290,000 clones, approximately 91% seen once.

This chain uses TRBV7-3 with TRBJ2-1, with TRBD2 matching over 13 bases. The clonotype was recovered from a woman aged 40 to 49 who had recovered from COVID-19. The sequencing input was PBMCs or T cells enriched from blood (not recorded which). As DNA, the CDR3 is TGTGCCAGCAGCTACGGACTAGCGGGAGATGAGCAGTTCTTC. As protein: CASSYGLAGDEQFF.